This is a list of T cell receptor beta chains from one sample in a study of blood T cell repertoires in COVID-19. Sequencing used immunoSEQ multiplex PCR; TCRdb keeps in-frame clones, though not all of them. In the table there are more than 200,000 clones, around nine tenths of which are singletons. The sample comprised peripheral blood. The receptors shown here come from a man aged 30-40 years with active or convalescent COVID-19. Both conserved end residues are part of each CDR3. The order of the fields is D gene, J gene, V gene, clone size, CDR3 DNA, CDR3 protein. The D gene is left open where the match is weak. Only part of the rows carry a size: once, few, many, or a class if the clone is expanded.

D gene: -
J gene: TRBJ1-5
V gene: TRBV19
clone size: -
CDR3 DNA: TGTGCCAGTTTGGGCAGGGGCGTACATTTT
CDR3 protein: CASLGRGVHF

D gene: -
J gene: TRBJ2-1
V gene: TRBV2
clone size: -
CDR3 DNA: TGTGCCAGCAGTGGGACAGTTTCTTATGAGCAGTTCTTC
CDR3 protein: CASSGTVSYEQFF

D gene: TRBD2
J gene: TRBJ2-3
V gene: TRBV6-6
clone size: -
CDR3 DNA: TGTGCCAGCAGTTACTCACTAGCGGGGGGTGTAGATACGCAGTATTTT
CDR3 protein: CASSYSLAGGVDTQYF

D gene: TRBD1
J gene: TRBJ2-7
V gene: TRBV3-1/TRBV3-2
clone size: once
CDR3 DNA: TGTGCCAGCAGCCAGTCGGGACAGGGGATATCCTACGAGCAGTACTTC
CDR3 protein: CASSQSGQGISYEQYF

D gene: -
J gene: TRBJ1-2
V gene: TRBV27
clone size: -
CDR3 DNA: TGTGCCAGCAGTTCGGCAGGGACTAACTATGGCTACACCTTC
CDR3 protein: CASSSAGTNYGYTF

D gene: -
J gene: TRBJ1-4
V gene: TRBV9
clone size: -
CDR3 DNA: TGTGCCAGCAGCGTGCAACAGGGTCCCGCTGAAAAACTGTTTTTT
CDR3 protein: CASSVQQGPAEKLFF

D gene: -
J gene: TRBJ1-1
V gene: TRBV5-4
clone size: -
CDR3 DNA: TGTGCCAGCAGCTATCGAGGGGGTACTGAAGCTTTCTTT
CDR3 protein: CASSYRGGTEAFF

D gene: -
J gene: TRBJ1-6
V gene: TRBV3-1/TRBV3-2
clone size: -
CDR3 DNA: TGTGCCAGCAGCCAAGATCTTGGAGGGGATAATTCACCCCTCCACTTT
CDR3 protein: CASSQDLGGDNSPLHF

D gene: TRBD2
J gene: TRBJ2-1
V gene: TRBV13
clone size: -
CDR3 DNA: TGTGCCAGCACCTACCCTAGCGGGGGGGCTGCCAATGAGCAGTTCTTC
CDR3 protein: CASTYPSGGAANEQFF

D gene: -
J gene: TRBJ2-3
V gene: TRBV2
clone size: -
CDR3 DNA: TGTGCCAGCAGTGCATCAGGGGGCACAGATACGCAGTATTTT
CDR3 protein: CASSASGGTDTQYF

D gene: -
J gene: TRBJ1-2
V gene: TRBV7-6
clone size: -
CDR3 DNA: TGTGCCAGCAGCTTGGGGGGACGGAACTATGGCTACACCTTC
CDR3 protein: CASSLGGRNYGYTF

D gene: TRBD2
J gene: TRBJ2-3
V gene: TRBV18
clone size: many
CDR3 DNA: TGTGCCAGCCACTCTGAACTAGCGGGGGTCACAGATACGCAGTATTTT
CDR3 protein: CASHSELAGVTDTQYF

D gene: -
J gene: TRBJ2-5
V gene: TRBV18
clone size: -
CDR3 DNA: TGTGCCAGCTCACCACCGACTGGGCAGGGGAAAGAGACCCAGTACTTC
CDR3 protein: CASSPPTGQGKETQYF

D gene: TRBD1
J gene: TRBJ2-7
V gene: TRBV5-7
clone size: -
CDR3 DNA: TGTGCCAGCAGCTTGGTCGGGGACAGGGAAACCTACGAGCAGTACTTC
CDR3 protein: CASSLVGDRETYEQYF

D gene: -
J gene: TRBJ1-1
V gene: TRBV7-2
clone size: -
CDR3 DNA: TGTGCCAGCAGCTTAGCGACTCCTCAGGGAATGAACACTGAAGCTTTCTTT
CDR3 protein: CASSLATPQGMNTEAFF

D gene: -
J gene: TRBJ2-1
V gene: TRBV7-2
clone size: -
CDR3 DNA: TGTGCCAGCAGCTTTCCGCAGGCGACCTACAATGAGCAGTTCTTC
CDR3 protein: CASSFPQATYNEQFF

D gene: -
J gene: TRBJ2-5
V gene: TRBV12-3/TRBV12-4
clone size: -
CDR3 DNA: TGTGCCAGCTCGGGGGGCCCGGGAGAGACCCAGTACTTC
CDR3 protein: CASSGGPGETQYF

D gene: -
J gene: TRBJ2-1
V gene: TRBV6-4
clone size: -
CDR3 DNA: TGTGCCAGCAGCCACCTAGAAGGGGAGGGGGACAATGAGCAGTTCTTC
CDR3 protein: CASSHLEGEGDNEQFF

D gene: TRBD1
J gene: TRBJ1-1
V gene: TRBV4-2
clone size: few
CDR3 DNA: TGTGCCAGCAGCCAAGGAGGGACAGGCATAAACACTGAAGCTTTCTTT
CDR3 protein: CASSQGGTGINTEAFF

D gene: TRBD2
J gene: TRBJ2-7
V gene: TRBV23-1
clone size: -
CDR3 DNA: TGCGCCAGCAGACCTGGACTAGGTCAGCCACCCACCTACGAGCAGTACTTC
CDR3 protein: CASRPGLGQPPTYEQYF

D gene: -
J gene: TRBJ1-4
V gene: TRBV6-5
clone size: -
CDR3 DNA: TGTGCCAGCAGTTACTCGCCCAGTACTAATGAAAAACTGTTTTTT
CDR3 protein: CASSYSPSTNEKLFF

D gene: TRBD2
J gene: TRBJ2-5
V gene: TRBV6-1
clone size: -
CDR3 DNA: TGTGCCAGCAGTGAATATGGGGGGAGGGAAGAGACCCAGTACTTC
CDR3 protein: CASSEYGGREETQYF

D gene: -
J gene: TRBJ1-4
V gene: TRBV2
clone size: -
CDR3 DNA: TGTGCCAGCAGCGCCGGGGGGGCTGTTAAGGAAAAACTGTTTTTT
CDR3 protein: CASSAGGAVKEKLFF

D gene: -
J gene: TRBJ2-7
V gene: TRBV15
clone size: -
CDR3 DNA: TGTGCCACCAGCAGAGTTACAGGTCTGCCCCTCGACGAGCAGTACTTC
CDR3 protein: CATSRVTGLPLDEQYF

D gene: -
J gene: TRBJ2-3
V gene: TRBV4-3
clone size: once
CDR3 DNA: TGCGCCAGCAGCCAAGATCGACTTAACCTAGGCACAGATACGCAGTATTTT
CDR3 protein: CASSQDRLNLGTDTQYF

D gene: TRBD1
J gene: TRBJ1-2
V gene: TRBV18
clone size: -
CDR3 DNA: TGTGCCAGCTCACCACAGCAGGGGGGAAACTATGGCTACACCTTC
CDR3 protein: CASSPQQGGNYGYTF

D gene: -
J gene: TRBJ1-6
V gene: TRBV4-2
clone size: -
CDR3 DNA: TGTGCCAGCAGCCAAGCGGGATTTGCTTCACCCCTCCACTTT
CDR3 protein: CASSQAGFASPLHF

D gene: TRBD2
J gene: TRBJ2-3
V gene: TRBV14
clone size: -
CDR3 DNA: TGTGCCAGCAGCCAAACCCTAGCGGGACGCACAGATACGCAGTATTTT
CDR3 protein: CASSQTLAGRTDTQYF

D gene: -
J gene: TRBJ2-7
V gene: TRBV2
clone size: once
CDR3 DNA: TGTGCCAGCAGCTCCGACCGGGACAACTCCTACGAGCAGTACTTC
CDR3 protein: CASSSDRDNSYEQYF

D gene: -
J gene: TRBJ1-1
V gene: TRBV19
clone size: -
CDR3 DNA: TGTGCCAGTAGTCCCACTACAGGGAACACTGAAGCTTTCTTT
CDR3 protein: CASSPTTGNTEAFF

D gene: -
J gene: TRBJ1-5
V gene: TRBV19
clone size: once
CDR3 DNA: TGTGCCAGTAGTATATCGGGGGGAGGCGACAATCAGCCCCAGCATTTT
CDR3 protein: CASSISGGGDNQPQHF

D gene: -
J gene: TRBJ2-7
V gene: TRBV7-9
clone size: -
CDR3 DNA: TGTGCCAGCAGCCCCCGCAGGGCTTCCTACGAGCAGTACTTC
CDR3 protein: CASSPRRASYEQYF

D gene: -
J gene: TRBJ2-7
V gene: TRBV6-5
clone size: -
CDR3 DNA: TGTGCCAGCAGCTGGGGAAGGGGGACATACGAGCAGTACTTC
CDR3 protein: CASSWGRGTYEQYF

D gene: -
J gene: TRBJ1-5
V gene: TRBV19
clone size: -
CDR3 DNA: TGTGCCAGTAGTATAGTGAGACAGCTCAATCAGCCCCAGCATTTT
CDR3 protein: CASSIVRQLNQPQHF

D gene: -
J gene: TRBJ1-5
V gene: TRBV10-1
clone size: -
CDR3 DNA: TGCGCCAGCAGTGAGAGAGACAATCAGCCCCAGCATTTT
CDR3 protein: CASSERDNQPQHF

D gene: -
J gene: TRBJ1-2
V gene: TRBV19
clone size: -
CDR3 DNA: TGTGCCAGTAGTGGTACACAGGACAACTATGGCTACACCTTC
CDR3 protein: CASSGTQDNYGYTF

D gene: -
J gene: TRBJ2-3
V gene: TRBV9
clone size: -
CDR3 DNA: TGTGCCAGCAGCGTACGGGGGATCTCCAACACAGATACGCAGTATTTT
CDR3 protein: CASSVRGISNTDTQYF